This T cell receptor beta chain was identified in a study of human thymus T cells. Looked up from germline, CDR1 is MDHEN and CDR2 is SYDVKM. J gave up 5 bases and V 4 bases, and 11 bases lay outside the gene matches. This CDR3 is built from 17 residues. Having corrective surgery for congenital heart defects, healthy Finnish infants were the ones who donated. Only four of the eight donors provided an approximately 0.5-1 mL blood sample. Libraries were prepared by immunoSEQ multiplex PCR; TCRdb keeps only in-frame clonotypes and omits some of them. The data hold 45,000 to 50,000 clones, with 95% observed a single time.

The rearrangement links TRBV28 to TRBJ1-5; TRBD1 agrees at 10 bases. Input material: blood. The TCR originated in a girl under three years old with a congenital heart defect but otherwise immunologically healthy. Written as DNA, the CDR3 is TGTGCCAGCAGTTCCTATCCTTGGACAGGGGGGGATCAGCCCCAGCATTTT. Its protein is CASSSYPWTGGDQPQHF. The full variable domain, its missing parts supplied by reference TRBV28 and TRBJ1-5, is DVKVTQSSRYLVKRTGEKVFLECVQDMDHENMFWYRQDPGLGLRLIYFSYDVKMKEKGDIPEGYSVSREKKERFSLILESASTNQTSMYLCASSSYPWTGGDQPQHFGDGTRLSIL.